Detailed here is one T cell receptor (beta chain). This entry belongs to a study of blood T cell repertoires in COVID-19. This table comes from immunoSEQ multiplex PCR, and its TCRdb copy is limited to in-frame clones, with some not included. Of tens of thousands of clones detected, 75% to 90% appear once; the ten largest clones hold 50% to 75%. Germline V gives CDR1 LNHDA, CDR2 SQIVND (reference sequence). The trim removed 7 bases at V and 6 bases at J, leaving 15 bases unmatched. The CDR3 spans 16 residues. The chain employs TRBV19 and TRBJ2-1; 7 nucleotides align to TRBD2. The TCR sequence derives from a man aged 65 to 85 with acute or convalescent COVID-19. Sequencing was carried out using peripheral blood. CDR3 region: CASIRRGGSGVNEQFF. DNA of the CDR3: TGTGCCAGTATCAGAAGGGGCGGGAGTGGGGTCAATGAGCAGTTCTTC.